Presented here are 13 T cell receptor beta chains from one specimen sequenced in a study of a mutant IDH1 vaccine in newly diagnosed glioma. No antigen is known for these receptors. Measured with immunoSEQ multiplex PCR; TCRdb has only the in-frame clones, and not every one. Of around 57,000 clones detected, about 89% appear once; the ten largest clones hold 1.5% to 2.5%. Time point noted: week 11, during vaccination. It was 300 ug of mutant IDH1 20-mer peptide that made up each vaccine dose, given with topical imiquimod. The source was PBMCs, collected from a glioma patient whose treatment included an IDH1 peptide vaccine. The receptor set was obtained from a man aged 35-49 years with glioma.

J is TRBJ1-2 and V is TRBV6-5; no clear D. CDR3 length: 14 residues. Germline CDR1 reads MNHEY; CDR2 reads SVGAGI. Trimming left V 5 bases short and J 4 bases short, with 14 bases between. The CDR3 loop reads CASSLRHPAYGYTF. The CDR3 DNA reads TGTGCCAGCAGTCTCCGACACCCGGCCTATGGCTACACCTTC.

To note about this clone: Different DNA sequences within this sample yield the same CDR3. This sequence joins TRBV11-2 and TRBJ2-2; D unresolved. The CDR3 totals 15 residues. Germline V gene lookup returns CDR1 SGHAT and CDR2 FQNNGV. Trimming cost V 2 bases and J 5 bases, with 12 bases left between them. The CDR3 loop is CASSLYSTITGELFF. For the CDR3, the DNA is TGTGCCAGCAGCTTATATAGCACGATAACCGGGGAGCTGTTTTTT.

The chain has TRBV10-3 and TRBJ1-5, with D possibly being TRBD1 (5 bases). The CDR3 extends over 15 amino acids. The V end was cut by 4 bases, the J end by 6 bases, with 16 bases between. CDR1 and CDR2 from the germline V gene are ENHRY and SYGVKD. The CDR3 DNA reads as TGTGCCATCAGTGGGTCGTCAGGGTACGGTCAGCCCCAGCATTTT. It codes for CAISGSSGYGQPQHF.

The gene calls are TRBV4-1 and TRBJ2-3; a weak D match, TRBD1 (5 bases). CDR1 MGHRA and CDR2 YSYEKL come from the germline V gene. The CDR3 runs 14 residues. The germline V and J ends were trimmed by 0 bases and 6 bases, with 10 bases remaining between them. This CDR3 is CASSQDAYRDTQYF. The CDR3, as DNA: TGCGCCAGCAGCCAAGATGCTTACAGGGATACGCAGTATTTT.

The rearrangement joins TRBV7-6 to TRBJ2-2, with D possibly TRBD2 on 5 matching bases. Germline V gene sequence: CDR1 SGHVS, CDR2 FNYEAQ. V dropped 5 bases and J dropped 9 bases, with 13 bases sitting between them. This CDR3 is 13 amino acids long. In nucleotides, the CDR3 is TGTGCCAGCAGCCCAACCGGAGGAAGGGAGCTGTTTTTT. Amino acid sequence: CASSPTGGRELFF.

The chain joins TRBV5-1 to TRBJ2-7; D gene ambiguous. Between the trimmed V and J ends, which lost 8 bases and 3 bases, there was a span of 15 bases. CDR3 length: 13 residues. CDR1 is SGHRS and CDR2 is YFSETQ in the germline V gene. CDR3 DNA: TGCGCCAGTGGGGTCTTAGACGGCTACGAGCAGTACTTC. Encoded protein: CASGVLDGYEQYF.

This clone showed up just a few times. This chain joins TRBV19 and TRBJ2-2; D gene uncertain. Trimming cost V 5 bases and J 4 bases, with 17 bases left between them. Germline V gene data show CDR1 as LNHDA and CDR2 as SQIVND (reference sequence). The CDR3 is 16 amino acids. The CDR3 region has the DNA TGTGCCAGTAGTTCTCCCGGGTCCTCAGGCACCGGGGAGCTGTTTTTT. Translated: CASSSPGSSGTGELFF.

The chain uses TRBV14 and TRBJ2-5, with unresolved D. CDR1 is SGHDN and CDR2 is FVKESK in the germline V gene. Deletions cut 1 base from V and 3 bases from J, with 12 bases between. This CDR3 is built from 15 residues. CDR3 protein: CASSQVRSTEETQYF. CDR3 in DNA: TGTGCCAGCAGCCAAGTAAGGAGCACAGAAGAGACCCAGTACTTC.

The chain combines TRBV4-2 with TRBJ2-1; 10 bases are shared with TRBD1. The junction had 5 bases not matched to a gene; V was cut back by 6 bases and J by 3 bases. The CDR3 loop spans 15 amino acids. Per the germline V gene, CDR1 is LGHNA and CDR2 is YNFKEQ. The chain's CDR3 is CASSLDRGHYNEQFF. The CDR3 DNA follows: TGTGCCAGCAGTCTTGACAGGGGGCACTACAATGAGCAGTTCTTC.

V is TRBV28 and J is TRBJ2-1, with a tentative D call TRBD2 (6 bases). CDR1 is MDHEN and CDR2 is SYDVKM in the germline V gene. The CDR3 totals 14 residues. Trimming shortened V by 3 bases and J by 14 bases, and 20 bases separated the two germline ends. CDR3 amino acids: CASSFGVGGSWKFF. The CDR3 coding sequence is TGTGCCAGCAGTTTTGGGGTAGGAGGGTCGTGGAAGTTCTTC.

This clone was detected a few times. The chain carries TRBV5-4 and TRBJ1-6; no clear D. The V and J ends lost 0 bases and 10 bases respectively, with 5 bases between them. The CDR3 contains 12 residues. CDR1 is SGHNT and CDR2 is YYREEE in the germline V gene (reference sequence). CDR3 sequence: CASSLVGSPLHF. DNA of the CDR3: TGTGCCAGCAGCTTGGTTGGGTCACCCCTCCACTTT. The complete variable domain, with remaining parts taken from reference TRBV5-4 and TRBJ1-6, reads ETGVTQSPTHLIKTRGQQVTLRCSSQSGHNTVSWYQQALGQGPQFIFQYYREEENGRGNFPPRFSGLQFPNYSSELNVNALELDDSALYLCASSLVGSPLHFGNGTRLTVT.

This chain links TRBV6-1 with TRBJ1-5; D remains ambiguous. V was trimmed by 2 bases and J by 0 bases, leaving 5 bases between them. The germline gives CDR1 MNHNS, CDR2 SASEGT. CDR3 size: 14 residues. Here the CDR3 reads CASSEQNSNQPQHF. Written as DNA, the CDR3 is TGTGCCAGCAGTGAACAAAATAGCAATCAGCCCCAGCATTTT.

The chain uses TRBV18 and TRBJ1-1; no clear D gene. The V end lost 3 bases, the J end lost 1 base, and 12 bases lay between the germline ends. This CDR3 is 15 amino acids long. Germline V gene lookup returns CDR1 KGHSH and CDR2 LQKENI. The CDR3 nucleotides are TGTGCCAGCTCACCCCAAGAAAGTCAGAACACTGAAGCTTTCTTT. Its translation: CASSPQESQNTEAFF.